This T cell receptor beta chain derives from a study of shared clonotypes between healthy human individuals. General observations from the study: Naive CD4 clonotype sharing across several donors was roughly 5%.

In the naive CD8 group, cells lacked CD45RO and were positively selected for CCR7, so terminally differentiated effector memory CD45RA+ cells were left out. Only Caucasian adults living in Nashville, Tennessee made up the donor group. Germline V lookup: CDR1 MNHEY, CDR2 SMNVEV (reference sequence). The V and J ends lost 2 bases and 2 bases, in that order; junction bases with no gene match: 4. This CDR3 region has 16 residues. The method was immunoSEQ multiplex PCR; TCRdb's version includes in-frame clones alone and lacks a portion of them. The repertoire includes fewer than 1 million clones, about 96% of them detected once, and roughly 0.23% sits in the top ten. This clone was found once. Antigen specificity is unknown.

The sequence was collected from a young man in good health. Sequenced: naive CD8+ T cells sorted from blood. V is TRBV27 and J is TRBJ2-3; 10 bases line up with TRBD2. In DNA, the CDR3 is TGTGCCAGCAGTTTAGTACTAGCGGGACTCACAGATACGCAGTATTTT. It yields the protein CASSLVLAGLTDTQYF.